Below, 13 T cell receptor beta chains from the same sample are listed, as sequenced in a study of cytomegalovirus exposure and HLA in healthy donors. The PCR contained 60 Vbeta and 13 Jbeta primers. The protocol was immunoSEQ multiplex PCR, while the TCRdb copy is restricted to in-frame clones and leaves out a portion. The sample contains approximately 210,000 clones, about four fifths of which appear only once. The sample taken for sequencing was PBMCs. These receptors all come from a male donor in good health and CMV-seropositive.

The chain joins TRBV27 to TRBJ2-3; possible D gene TRBD2, 5 bases. Trimming stripped 2 bases from V and 2 bases from J, with 8 bases between. CDR1 MNHEY and CDR2 SMNVEV come from the germline V gene (reference sequence). CDR3 length: 14 amino acids. The CDR3 spells CASSLRGFTDTQYF. The CDR3 DNA sequence: TGTGCCAGCAGTTTACGGGGTTTCACAGATACGCAGTATTTT.

The chain is built from TRBV7-2 and TRBJ2-7, with 9 nucleotides matching TRBD1. The V gene end was trimmed by 7 bases and the J gene end by 7 bases; junction bases not matched to a gene: 14. The germline V gene has CDR1 SGHTA and CDR2 FQGNSA. The CDR3 is 15 amino acids. The CDR3 protein is CASTPTGTGFWEQYF. CDR3 coding DNA: TGTGCCAGCACCCCTACCGGGACAGGGTTTTGGGAGCAGTACTTC.

V is TRBV5-1 and J is TRBJ2-7; 9 bases line up with TRBD1. There are 14 residues in the CDR3. The germline V gene encodes CDR1 SGHRS and CDR2 YFSETQ. Losses at the gene ends were 4 bases for V and 7 bases for J; bases not matched to a gene: 9. The CDR3 loop is CASSVGTGSEEQYF. CDR3 sequence (DNA): TGCGCCAGCAGCGTTGGGACAGGGTCAGAAGAGCAGTACTTC.

In this sample, this clone turned up once. The V and J genes are TRBV4-2 and TRBJ1-2, with 8 bases fitting TRBD1. The CDR3 loop spans 18 amino acids. Germline values: CDR1 LGHNA, CDR2 YNFKEQ. The J segment lost 0 bases and the V segment lost 0 bases, leaving 9 bases of the junction unmatched. The CDR3 DNA is TGTGCCAGCAGCCAAGAAGGGGCAGGGGGCAGGGCTAACTATGGCTACACCTTC. The encoded protein is CASSQEGAGGRANYGYTF.

The CDR3 DNA is TGCGCCAGCAGTCAATACGGGGGGGAAGGCTACACCTTC. As protein: CASSQYGGEGYTF. The chain recombines TRBV23-1 with TRBJ1-2; a possible D gene is TRBD1 (5 bases). TRBV23-1 is an ORF, and what it does is uncertain. This CDR3 region has 13 residues. V lost 1 base, J lost 8 bases, and 11 bases lay in between.

This clone appeared a single time. The V call is TRBV7-8, the J call TRBJ2-7, with TRBD1 matching over 9 bases. V lost 3 bases, J lost 2 bases, and 14 bases stayed unmatched. Germline V gene sequence: CDR1 SGHVS, CDR2 FQNEAQ. There are 18 residues in the CDR3. CDR3 sequence (DNA): TGTGCCAGCAGCTTCCTGACGTCCGGGACAGGGTTCACCTACGAGCAGTACTTC. Its protein is CASSFLTSGTGFTYEQYF.

The V call is TRBV27, the J call TRBJ1-2, with TRBD1 matching 9 bases. Germline CDR1 is MNHEY and CDR2 is SMNVEV (reference sequence). This CDR3 has 14 amino acids. The V and J ends lost 8 bases and 1 base, in that order; junction bases with no gene match: 5. Here the CDR3 reads CASANRGLNYGYTF. CDR3 in DNA: TGTGCCAGCGCCAACAGGGGGCTTAACTATGGCTACACCTTC.

The J gene is TRBJ2-3, the V gene TRBV28; D is unresolved. This CDR3 region has 12 residues. Between the trimmed V and J ends, which lost 2 bases and 4 bases, there was a span of 4 bases. Germline V gives CDR1 MDHEN, CDR2 SYDVKM. This CDR3 is CASSLGPDTQYF. The DNA of the CDR3 is TGTGCCAGCAGTTTAGGCCCAGATACGCAGTATTTT.

The V gene is TRBV7-2, the J gene TRBJ2-1, with D possibly TRBD1 on 5 matching bases. V lost 5 bases to trimming and J lost 10 bases, with 12 bases between them. This CDR3 is built from 12 residues. Looked up from germline, CDR1 is SGHTA and CDR2 is FQGNSA. The DNA for the CDR3 is TGTGCCAGCAGCATCAGGGTTCGCGAGCAGTTCTTC. It specifies CASSIRVREQFF.

V usage is TRBV2 and J usage is TRBJ1-2; 10 nucleotides align to TRBD1. V gave up 5 bases and J gave up 7 bases; unmatched junction bases: 16. This CDR3 is built from 17 residues. From germline, CDR1 is SNHLY and CDR2 FYNNEI. The CDR3 coding sequence is TGTGCCAGCAGTCGTATTGAACGACAGGGGGCAATGGGTGGCTACACCTTC. Protein product: CASSRIERQGAMGGYTF.

The chain uses TRBV10-3 and TRBJ2-7, with D unclear. The V end lost 4 bases, the J end lost 2 bases, and 9 bases lay between the germline ends. Germline V gene lookup returns CDR1 ENHRY and CDR2 SYGVKD. This CDR3 is built from 13 residues. CDR3: CAISVGGTYEQYF. The CDR3 coding sequence is TGTGCCATCAGTGTAGGCGGAACCTACGAGCAGTACTTC.

The CDR3: CASRDSGVETQYF. For the CDR3, the DNA is TGTGCCAGCAGAGATAGCGGGGTGGAGACCCAGTACTTC. The chain couples TRBV7-7 to TRBJ2-5; 8 positions match TRBD2. The CDR3 length is 13 residues. V was pared by 6 bases and J by 5 bases, with 5 bases of the junction left unmatched. Per the germline V gene, CDR1 is SSHAT and CDR2 is FNYEAQ (reference sequence).

This rearrangement joins TRBV9 to TRBJ2-7; 13 positions match TRBD2. V gave up 3 bases and J gave up 0 bases; unmatched junction bases: 6. The CDR3 covers 17 residues. Germline lookup yields CDR1 SGDLS and CDR2 YYNGEE. CDR3 loop: CASSAWGTSGTSYEQYF. CDR3 DNA: TGTGCCAGCAGCGCTTGGGGGACTAGCGGGACCTCCTACGAGCAGTACTTC.